A single sample gave rise to the 16 T cell receptor beta chains below, sequenced in a study of T cell responses to AZD1222 COVID-19 vaccine. Using immunoSEQ multiplex PCR, the repertoire was profiled, and TCRdb retains in-frame clones only, with some absent. The sample includes some 99,000 clones, around 90% of them seen just once. The sample was peripheral blood, taken on day 0 of AZD1222 vaccination. These receptors came from an adult in good health.

The chain has TRBV11-3 and TRBJ1-5; the match to TRBD1 covers 9 bases. V trimming: 7 bases; J trimming: 2 bases; junction bases outside the gene matches: 15. Germline CDR1 reads SGHNT; CDR2 reads YENEEA. The CDR3 consists of 18 residues. Written as DNA, the CDR3 is TGTGCCAGCAACCTCCGGGACAGGGAATTAACGCGCAATCAGCCCCAGCATTTT. Translated, it gives CASNLRDRELTRNQPQHF.

CDR3 sequence (DNA): TGTGCCAGCAGGAGGGACCACGCAGATCTCTACACCTTC. Protein sequence: CASRRDHADLYTF. V usage is TRBV12-3 or TRBV12-4 and J usage is TRBJ1-2; tentative D call: TRBD1 (5 bases). Trimming stripped 6 bases from V and 10 bases from J, with 18 bases between. There are 13 residues in the CDR3.

The V and J genes are TRBV19 and TRBJ2-7; 8 nucleotides align to TRBD1. J lost 3 bases, V lost 6 bases, and 10 bases had no gene match. Looked up from germline, CDR1 is LNHDA and CDR2 is SQIVND (reference sequence). This CDR3 has 15 residues. DNA of the CDR3: TGTGCCAGTAGCACCTCGACAGGGGTAGGCTACGAGCAGTACTTC. Its protein product is CASSTSTGVGYEQYF.

The chain joins TRBV6-2 or TRBV6-3 to TRBJ1-1, with no clear D. This CDR3 is built from 12 residues. CDR1 and CDR2 (germline): MNHEY, SVGEGT. Trimming left V 6 bases short and J 1 base short, with 6 bases between. This chain's CDR3 is CASSHWNTEAFF. DNA for the CDR3: TGTGCCAGCAGCCACTGGAACACTGAAGCTTTCTTT.

This clone was recorded a few times. The V call is TRBV28, the J call TRBJ2-2, with unresolved D. Germline values: CDR1 MDHEN, CDR2 SYDVKM. Trimming shortened V by 6 bases and J by 9 bases, and 11 bases separated the two germline ends. The CDR3 sequence is 12 residues long. CDR3 DNA: TGTGCCAGCAGCCGCATTTCGCGGGAGCTGTTTTTT. This gives the protein CASSRISRELFF.

V and J are TRBV7-2 and TRBJ1-5; D ambiguous. The CDR3 runs 14 residues. Trimming cost V 4 bases and J 11 bases, with 18 bases left between them. The germline V gene encodes CDR1 SGHTA and CDR2 FQGNSA. The DNA for the CDR3 is TGTGCCAGCAGCTCGGGAGGAACCCAACGGACCCAGCATTTT. Protein: CASSSGGTQRTQHF.

As DNA, the CDR3 is TGTGCCAGCAGTGGGACAGGGATATACGAGCAGTACTTC. Protein product: CASSGTGIYEQYF. V gene TRBV2 combines with J gene TRBJ2-7, with 8 nucleotides matching TRBD1. Germline V gene sequence: CDR1 SNHLY, CDR2 FYNNEI. V was pared by 4 bases and J by 4 bases, with 3 bases of the junction left unmatched. The CDR3 sequence is 13 residues long.

This chain connects TRBV24-1 to TRBJ2-5, with D possibly TRBD1 on 6 matching bases. Germline V CDR1 and CDR2: KGHDR, SFDVKD. The V end lost 5 bases, the J end lost 3 bases, and 18 bases lay between the germline ends. The CDR3 contains 16 residues. The CDR3 here is CATSGGRAGVKETQYF. The CDR3 bases are TGTGCCACCAGTGGGGGTAGGGCAGGGGTGAAAGAGACCCAGTACTTC.

This sequence joins TRBV28 and TRBJ1-3; D not certain. The germline gives CDR1 MDHEN, CDR2 SYDVKM. The V gene lost 6 bases and the J gene lost 5 bases, with 5 bases spanning the gap. The CDR3 consists of 11 residues. The CDR3: CASRNRNTIYF. The DNA of the CDR3 is TGTGCCAGCAGGAATAGAAACACCATATATTTT. The full variable domain, its missing parts supplied by reference TRBV28 and TRBJ1-3, is DVKVTQSSRYLVKRTGEKVFLECVQDMDHENMFWYRQDPGLGLRLIYFSYDVKMKEKGDIPEGYSVSREKKERFSLILESASTNQTSMYLCASRNRNTIYFGEGSWLTVV.

The chain combines TRBV7-2 with TRBJ1-5, with a weak D call TRBD1 (6 bases). Germline CDR1 and CDR2: SGHTA and FQGNSA. Trimming stripped 5 bases from V and 3 bases from J, with 17 bases between. The CDR3 has 16 residues. CDR3 in amino acids: CASSTQGGQFNQPQHF. CDR3 coding DNA: TGTGCCAGCAGCACCCAAGGAGGACAGTTCAATCAGCCCCAGCATTTT.

The table lists this clone with a count of one. The rearrangement links TRBV5-4 to TRBJ1-2; 7 nucleotides match TRBD1. The CDR3 is 15 residues long. After removal of 4 bases from V and 1 base from J, the junction contained 7 bases not matched to a gene. Germline CDR1 and CDR2: SGHNT and YYREEE (reference sequence). The CDR3 protein is CASSGDRADNYGYTF. The CDR3, as DNA: TGTGCCAGCAGCGGCGACAGGGCGGATAACTATGGCTACACCTTC.

The chain couples TRBV27 to TRBJ2-3; D gene unclear. Germline CDR1 reads MNHEY; CDR2 reads SMNVEV (reference sequence). The CDR3 contains 14 residues. Trimming stripped 6 bases from V and 2 bases from J, with 12 bases between. CDR3 in amino acids: CASRRGTPTDTQYF. The DNA of the CDR3 is TGTGCCAGCAGACGAGGAACACCCACAGATACGCAGTATTTT.

CDR3 protein: CASSTQETQYF. CDR3 nucleotides: TGTGCCAGCAGTACCCAAGAGACCCAGTACTTC. The gene calls are TRBV6-1 and TRBJ2-5; D not resolved. CDR3 length: 11 residues. The ends were cut back, 5 bases at V and 1 base at J, with 2 bases in the middle. Germline V gene data show CDR1 as MNHNS and CDR2 as SASEGT.

This chain connects TRBV5-4 to TRBJ1-1; D is undetermined. Trimming took 0 bases from V and 4 from J, leaving 13 bases between them. Germline V gene sequence: CDR1 SGHNT, CDR2 YYREEE (reference sequence). The CDR3 has 15 residues. The CDR3 sequence: CASSLAGGMGTEAFF. The CDR3 bases are TGTGCCAGCAGCTTGGCGGGCGGAATGGGCACTGAAGCTTTCTTT.

The V and J genes are TRBV9 and TRBJ1-1; the D gene is possibly TRBD1 (6 bases). Trimming cost V 0 bases and J 5 bases, with 14 bases left between them. The germline V gene encodes CDR1 SGDLS and CDR2 YYNGEE. The CDR3 is 15 amino acids. The CDR3 coding sequence is TGTGCCAGCAGCGTAGGAGGGGGTTGGTCAACTGAAGCTTTCTTT. Translation: CASSVGGGWSTEAFF.

V gene TRBV6-5 combines with J gene TRBJ2-7; 12 bases fit TRBD2. The V gene's germline CDR1 is MNHEY and CDR2 SVGAGI. V shed 4 bases, J shed 3 bases, and the junction held 1 base outside the gene matches. CDR3 length: 14 amino acids. The DNA of the CDR3 is TGTGCCAGCAGTTCACTAGCGGGAGGCTACGAGCAGTACTTC. Amino acids: CASSSLAGGYEQYF.